The 3 T cell receptor beta chains presented below share a single source sample, sequenced in a study of T cell responses to AZD1222 COVID-19 vaccine. The table came from immunoSEQ multiplex PCR; TCRdb's copy has only in-frame clones and leaves some out. The sample consists of about 77,000 clones, more than 85% of them appearing once. Source: peripheral blood, taken 28 days after the second AZD1222 dose. All receptors come from an adult who received the AZD1222 COVID-19 vaccine.

The gene calls are TRBV7-3 and TRBJ1-1; no reliable D call. CDR3 length: 13 residues. Germline values: CDR1 SGHTA, CDR2 FQGTGA. V was shortened by 5 bases and J by 1 base, with 8 bases between the two germline ends. The CDR3 nucleotides are TGTGCCAGCAGCCTCCGGGGGAACACTGAAGCTTTCTTT. It yields the protein CASSLRGNTEAFF.

The chain recombines TRBV7-3 with TRBJ2-2; D is perhaps TRBD2 (6 bases). This CDR3 is built from 15 residues. The V end lost 8 bases, the J end lost 2 bases, and 15 bases lay between the germline ends. Per the germline V gene, CDR1 is SGHTA and CDR2 is FQGTGA. Here the CDR3 reads CASSWRGGNTGELFF. CDR3 in DNA: TGTGCCAGCTCTTGGCGGGGTGGTAACACCGGGGAGCTGTTTTTT.

V gene TRBV30 combines with J gene TRBJ2-1; TRBD2 matches 10 bases. Germline CDR1 GTSNPN, CDR2 SVGIG (reference sequence). J lost 10 bases, V lost 6 bases, and 3 bases had no gene match. The CDR3 is made up of 11 amino acids. In DNA, the CDR3 is TGTGCCTGTCGTAGCGGGAGGGAGCAGTTCTTC. This gives the protein CACRSGREQFF.